This TCR beta chain is drawn from a study of regulatory T cells in long-lasting Graves disease. Whole-study findings and limits: TRBV28, TRBJ1-2 and TRBJ2-5 emerged as the favored segments in persistent disease.

HTBI primers from iRepertoire and Arm-PCR of CDR3 regions yielded the TCR beta libraries. TCRdb passed the multiplex PCR reads through MiXCR, listing each CDR3 protein once. The data contain over 300,000 distinct CDR3 sequences, about 18% of them singletons. With 7 bases removed from V and 1 base from J, the gap between germline ends came to 13 bases. Germline CDR1 is SQVTM and CDR2 is ANQGSEA. The CDR3 contains 13 residues. This clonotype was recorded at least ten times. Its antigen is unknown. As for time point: persistent/refractory GD, antithyroid drugs over 5 years with positive TRAb. PBMCs provided the RNA from which the TCR library was made.

V is TRBV29-1 and J is TRBJ1-1; no reliable D call. The material sequenced was peripheral blood mononuclear cells (PBMCs), taken when the disease was refractory, from a patient treated with antithyroid drugs. This sequence originates from a female donor with Graves disease. CDR3 in amino acids: CSALMMGNTEAFF. The CDR3 nucleotides read TGCAGCGCCCTGATGATGGGGAACACTGAAGCTTTCTTT.